A single sample gave rise to the 14 T cell receptor beta chains below, sequenced in a study of shared clonotypes between healthy human individuals. TCRdb's copy holds only in-frame clones and misses some; the assay was immunoSEQ multiplex PCR. This sample has 400,000 to 600,000 clones; around 79% occur once, and the top ten carry around 14%. Sequenced: PBMCs. The receptors here all came from a woman in her thirties or forties in good health. Some clones in this sample may be carry-over from other donors' samples.

The V call is TRBV2, the J call TRBJ2-5; D is uncertain. The germline gives CDR1 SNHLY, CDR2 FYNNEI. V lost 4 bases and J 0 bases, leaving 6 bases between the germline ends. This CDR3 contains 13 residues. CDR3 bases: TGTGCCAGCAGTGTAGAGTACCAAGAGACCCAGTACTTC. Amino acids: CASSVEYQETQYF.

The chain uses TRBV5-1 and TRBJ1-4; maybe TRBD1 (6 bases). The CDR3 runs to 13 residues. CDR1 and CDR2 from the germline V gene are SGHRS and YFSETQ. Trimming removed 4 bases at V and 7 bases at J, with 11 bases between. In DNA form, the CDR3 reads TGCGCCAGCAGCGCACAGGGCAGTGAAAAACTGTTTTTT. Protein sequence: CASSAQGSEKLFF.

V is TRBV7-3 and J is TRBJ2-7, with D possibly TRBD1 on 5 matching bases. Trimming pared 5 bases from V and 1 base from J, leaving 12 bases between. CDR3 length: 14 residues. Germline CDR1 SGHTA, CDR2 FQGTGA. The CDR3 loop is CASSPDTLSYEQYF. CDR3 in DNA: TGTGCCAGCAGCCCGGACACTCTTTCCTACGAGCAGTACTTC.

This sequence joins TRBV5-4 and TRBJ2-7, with unresolved D. The CDR3 totals 14 residues. Germline CDR1 reads SGHNT; CDR2 reads YYREEE (reference sequence). Trimming pared 0 bases from V and 7 bases from J, leaving 14 bases between. Here the CDR3 DNA reads TGTGCCAGCAGCTTGGCTAAGGGTTTAGGGGAGCAGTACTTC. Its translation: CASSLAKGLGEQYF.

The CDR3 protein is CASSNSGDTQYF. DNA of the CDR3: TGTGCCAGCAGCAATAGCGGCGATACGCAGTATTTT. J is TRBJ2-3 and V is TRBV7-9; tentatively, D is TRBD2 (6 bases). V was trimmed by 5 bases and J by 6 bases, leaving 9 bases between them. The CDR3 contains 12 residues. Looked up from germline, CDR1 is SEHNR and CDR2 is FQNEAQ (reference sequence).

The rearrangement joins TRBV28 to TRBJ2-5; 9 nucleotides agree with TRBD2. The germline V gene has CDR1 MDHEN and CDR2 SYDVKM. This CDR3 comprises 16 residues. V lost 2 bases, J lost 4 bases, and 8 bases stayed unmatched. The CDR3 coding sequence is TGTGCCAGCAGTTTAGGCGGGAGGGCCATTCGAGAGACCCAGTACTTC. It codes for CASSLGGRAIRETQYF. Full variable domain (missing parts from reference TRBV28 and TRBJ2-5): DVKVTQSSRYLVKRTGEKVFLECVQDMDHENMFWYRQDPGLGLRLIYFSYDVKMKEKGDIPEGYSVSREKKERFSLILESASTNQTSMYLCASSLGGRAIRETQYFGPGTRLLVL.

The V and J genes are TRBV7-8 and TRBJ2-7; 9 bases map to TRBD2. Germline CDR1 reads SGHVS; CDR2 reads FQNEAQ. After removal of 7 bases from V and 1 base from J, the junction contained 11 bases not matched to a gene. This CDR3 contains 16 residues. The CDR3 DNA follows: TGTGCCAGCAACCAAGGGCGGCTAGCGGGGTCCTACGAGCAGTACTTC. Its translation is CASNQGRLAGSYEQYF.

The V gene is TRBV7-3, the J gene TRBJ1-2; D gene ambiguous. In germline, CDR1 is SGHTA, CDR2 FQGTGA. CDR3 length: 19 residues. Trimming removed 4 bases from V and 0 bases from J, with 24 bases in between. CDR3 nucleotides: TGTGCCAGCAGCTCAAAAAAGGGCCCCTCAGATAAGTCTAACTATGGCTACACCTTC. Residues: CASSSKKGPSDKSNYGYTF. Looking up the rest from reference TRBV7-3 and TRBJ1-2 gives the full variable domain: GAGVSQTPSNKVTEKGKYVELRCDPISGHTALYWYRQSLGQGPEFLIYFQGTGAADDSGLPNDRFFAVRPEGSVSTLKIQRTERGDSAVYLCASSSKKGPSDKSNYGYTFGSGTRLTVV.

The gene calls are TRBV19 and TRBJ2-5; 7 bases are a match to TRBD1. The J segment lost 3 bases and the V segment lost 3 bases, leaving 4 bases of the junction unmatched. The CDR3 covers 14 residues. The germline V gene encodes CDR1 LNHDA and CDR2 SQIVND (reference sequence). The CDR3 is CASSITGEKETQYF. DNA of the CDR3: TGTGCCAGTAGTATTACAGGGGAGAAAGAGACCCAGTACTTC.

This clone was counted only a few times. The chain links TRBV15 to TRBJ2-5; perhaps TRBD1 as D (6 bases). Per germline, CDR1 LNHNV and CDR2 YYDKDF (reference sequence). Trimming left V 4 bases short and J 11 bases short, with 17 bases between. This CDR3 contains 13 residues. Here the CDR3 reads CATSKGQMGEQYF. The CDR3 coding sequence is TGTGCCACCAGCAAAGGACAGATGGGGGAGCAGTACTTC.

The rearrangement links TRBV9 to TRBJ1-3; 7 bases fit TRBD1. The ends lost 4 bases at V and 0 bases at J; junction bases unmatched: 7. The CDR3 sequence is 16 residues long. Germline CDR1 SGDLS, CDR2 YYNGEE. The CDR3 sequence: CASSPQQGSSGNTIYF. DNA of the CDR3: TGTGCCAGCAGCCCCCAACAGGGGAGCTCTGGAAACACCATATATTTT.

The chain uses TRBV5-4 and TRBJ2-7; no clear D. V lost 2 bases and J 0 bases, leaving 6 bases between the germline ends. Germline CDR1 and CDR2: SGHNT and YYREEE (reference sequence). The CDR3 is 13 residues long. CDR3 DNA sequence: TGTGCCAGCAGCTTTGACTTCTCCTACGAGCAGTACTTC. It encodes CASSFDFSYEQYF.

In its sample, this clone was seen a few times. The rearrangement uses TRBV6-4 and TRBJ2-2; a weak D match, TRBD2 (6 bases). With 5 bases removed from V and 5 bases from J, the gap between germline ends came to 12 bases. This CDR3 has 14 amino acids. Per the germline V gene, CDR1 is MRHNA and CDR2 is SNTAGT. The CDR3 loop reads CASSTGTETGELFF. The CDR3 DNA is TGTGCCAGCAGTACCGGGACTGAAACCGGGGAGCTGTTTTTT.

This clone showed up just a few times. This chain connects TRBV30 to TRBJ1-4; no clear D. Trimming cost V 3 bases and J 0 bases, with 17 bases left between them. The CDR3 runs 17 residues. The germline V gene encodes CDR1 GTSNPN and CDR2 SVGIG (reference sequence). The CDR3 DNA reads TGTGCCTGGAGCGAGGACTTTTTTCCCGCAACTAATGAAAAACTGTTTTTT. It encodes CAWSEDFFPATNEKLFF.